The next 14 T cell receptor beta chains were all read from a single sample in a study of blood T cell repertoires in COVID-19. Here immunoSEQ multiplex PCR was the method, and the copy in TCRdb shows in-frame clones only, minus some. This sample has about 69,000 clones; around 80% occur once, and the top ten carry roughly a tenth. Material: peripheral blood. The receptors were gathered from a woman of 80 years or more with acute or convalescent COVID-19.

The CDR3 DNA sequence: TGCGCCAGCAGCCAAGACCGACAGGCCGACTATGGCTACACCTTC. Its translation: CASSQDRQADYGYTF. V and J are TRBV4-1 and TRBJ1-2, with TRBD1 as a possible D gene (6 bases). This CDR3 has 15 amino acids. Looked up from germline, CDR1 is MGHRA and CDR2 is YSYEKL. V was cut by 0 bases and J by 3 bases, with 11 bases left in between.

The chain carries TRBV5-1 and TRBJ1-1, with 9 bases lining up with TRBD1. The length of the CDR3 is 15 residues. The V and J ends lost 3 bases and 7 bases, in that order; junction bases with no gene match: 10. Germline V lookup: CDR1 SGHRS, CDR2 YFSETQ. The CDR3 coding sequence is TGCGCCAGCAGCTCCCTAACGACAGGGGGGGGTGAAGCTTTCTTT. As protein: CASSSLTTGGGEAFF.

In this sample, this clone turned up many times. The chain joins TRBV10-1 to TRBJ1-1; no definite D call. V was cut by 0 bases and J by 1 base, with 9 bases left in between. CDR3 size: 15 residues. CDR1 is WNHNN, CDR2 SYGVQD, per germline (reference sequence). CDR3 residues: CASSESMAPNTEAFF. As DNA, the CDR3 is TGCGCCAGCAGTGAGTCGATGGCTCCGAACACTGAAGCTTTCTTT.

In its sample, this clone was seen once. CDR3 sequence reads: CASSTRTGGLYGAFF. Here the CDR3 DNA reads TGTGCCAGCAGCACCCGGACAGGGGGACTGTACGGAGCTTTCTTT. This chain joins TRBV3-1 (or the pseudogene TRBV3-2) and TRBJ1-1; 10 bases line up with TRBD1. CDR3 length: 15 residues. Trimming at V came to 5 bases and at J to 10 bases, leaving 13 bases not matched to a gene. Per the germline V gene, CDR1 is LGHDT and CDR2 is YNNKEL (reference sequence).

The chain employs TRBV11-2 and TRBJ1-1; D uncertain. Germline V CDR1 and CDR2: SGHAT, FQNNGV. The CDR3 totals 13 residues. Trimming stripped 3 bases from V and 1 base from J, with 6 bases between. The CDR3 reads CASSFGRNTEAFF. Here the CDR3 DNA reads TGTGCCAGCAGCTTCGGTAGGAACACTGAAGCTTTCTTT.

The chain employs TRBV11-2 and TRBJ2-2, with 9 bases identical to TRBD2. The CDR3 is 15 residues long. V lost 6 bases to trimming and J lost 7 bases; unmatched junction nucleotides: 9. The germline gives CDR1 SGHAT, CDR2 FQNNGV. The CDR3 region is CASRRTSVPNGELFF. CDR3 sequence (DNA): TGTGCCAGCAGACGGACTAGCGTGCCTAACGGGGAGCTGTTTTTT.

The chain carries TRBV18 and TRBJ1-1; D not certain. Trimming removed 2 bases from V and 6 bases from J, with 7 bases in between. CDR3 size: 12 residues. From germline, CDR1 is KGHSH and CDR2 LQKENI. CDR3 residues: CASSPESSEAFF. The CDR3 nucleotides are TGTGCCAGCTCACCAGAGTCATCTGAAGCTTTCTTT. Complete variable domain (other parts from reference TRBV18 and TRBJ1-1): NAGVMQNPRHLVRRRGQEARLRCSPMKGHSHVYWYRQLPEEGLKFMVYLQKENIIDESGMPKERFSAEFPKEGPSILRIQQVVRGDSAAYFCASSPESSEAFFGQGTRLTVV.

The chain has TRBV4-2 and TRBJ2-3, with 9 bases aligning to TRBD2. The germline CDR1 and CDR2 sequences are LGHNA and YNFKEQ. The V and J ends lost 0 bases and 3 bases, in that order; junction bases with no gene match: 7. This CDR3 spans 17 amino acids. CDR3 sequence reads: CASSQDGAGGPTDTQYF. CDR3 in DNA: TGTGCCAGCAGCCAAGATGGGGCGGGGGGGCCGACAGATACGCAGTATTTT.

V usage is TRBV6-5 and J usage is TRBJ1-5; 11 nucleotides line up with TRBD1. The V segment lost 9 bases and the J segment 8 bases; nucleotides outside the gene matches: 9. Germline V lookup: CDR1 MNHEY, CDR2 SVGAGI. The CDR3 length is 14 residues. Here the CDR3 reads CASLDRGRGKPQHF. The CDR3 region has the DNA TGTGCCAGTTTGGACAGGGGGCGCGGAAAGCCCCAGCATTTT.

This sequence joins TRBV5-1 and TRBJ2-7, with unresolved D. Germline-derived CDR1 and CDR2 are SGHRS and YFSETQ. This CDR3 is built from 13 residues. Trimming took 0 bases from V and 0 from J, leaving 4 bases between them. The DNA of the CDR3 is TGCGCCAGCAGCTTGGCTAGCTCCTACGAGCAGTACTTC. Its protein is CASSLASSYEQYF. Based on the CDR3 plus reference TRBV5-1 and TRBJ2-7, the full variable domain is KAGVTQTPRYLIKTRGQQVTLSCSPISGHRSVSWYQQTPGQGLQFLFEYFSETQRNKGNFPGRFSGRQFSNSRSEMNVSTLELGDSALYLCASSLASSYEQYFGPGTRLTVT.

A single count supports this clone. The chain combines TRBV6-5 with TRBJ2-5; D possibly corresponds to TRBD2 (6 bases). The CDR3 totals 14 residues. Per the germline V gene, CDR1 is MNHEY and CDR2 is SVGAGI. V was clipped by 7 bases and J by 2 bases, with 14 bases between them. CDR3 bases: TGTGCCAGCACCTTGGGGACTCTACAAGAGACCCAGTACTTC. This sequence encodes CASTLGTLQETQYF.

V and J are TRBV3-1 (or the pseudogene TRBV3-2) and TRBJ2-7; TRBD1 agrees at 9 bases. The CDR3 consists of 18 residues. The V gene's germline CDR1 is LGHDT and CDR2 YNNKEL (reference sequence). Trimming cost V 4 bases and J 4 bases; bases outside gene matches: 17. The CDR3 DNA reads TGTGCCAGCAGCCCAGAGGGACAGGGATGGATCAAGTTGTACGAGCAGTACTTC. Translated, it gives CASSPEGQGWIKLYEQYF.

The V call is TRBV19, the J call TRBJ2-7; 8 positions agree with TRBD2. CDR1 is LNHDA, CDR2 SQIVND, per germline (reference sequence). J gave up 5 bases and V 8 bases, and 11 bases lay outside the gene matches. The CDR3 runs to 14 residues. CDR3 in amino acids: CASSAGGGFNEQYF. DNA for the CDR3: TGTGCCAGTTCCGCGGGAGGTGGCTTCAACGAGCAGTACTTC.

CDR3 in DNA: TGTGCCTGGAGCCGAGTGGGGACAGGGAGGATGTTGAGCAATCAGCCCCAGCATTTT. Translated, it gives CAWSRVGTGRMLSNQPQHF. This rearrangement joins TRBV30 to TRBJ1-5, with TRBD1 matching over 9 bases. Germline lookup yields CDR1 GTSNPN and CDR2 SVGIG (reference sequence). Trimming removed 3 bases from V and 1 base from J; junction bases left unmatched: 16. This CDR3 spans 19 amino acids.